One sample yielded the 15 T cell receptor beta chains listed below, sequenced in a study of blood T cell repertoires in COVID-19. Only in-frame clones appear in the TCRdb table, and some are missing; sequencing was by immunoSEQ multiplex PCR. The sample lists approximately 90,000 clones; around nine tenths were seen once. Input material: peripheral blood. The receptors come from a woman in her seventies with acute or convalescent COVID-19.

The gene calls are TRBV28 and TRBJ1-3; no clear D. This CDR3 contains 13 residues. CDR1 and CDR2 from the germline V gene are MDHEN and SYDVKM. Trimming took 6 bases from V and 2 from J, leaving 8 bases between them. The DNA of the CDR3 is TGTGCCAGCAGGCTGGGAGCTGGAAACACCATATATTTT. It is translated as CASRLGAGNTIYF.

The rearrangement joins TRBV10-2 to TRBJ1-6, with 9 bases fitting TRBD1. The CDR3 consists of 15 residues. The J segment lost 9 bases and the V segment lost 6 bases, leaving 9 bases of the junction unmatched. Germline V gene lookup returns CDR1 WSHSY and CDR2 SAAADI. The CDR3 DNA is TGCGCCAGCAGGGATCTGGGACAGGGCAGTTCACCCCTCCACTTT. Translated, it gives CASRDLGQGSSPLHF.

The V and J genes are TRBV20-1 and TRBJ1-6, with TRBD1 identical over 7 bases. This CDR3 contains 11 residues. CDR1 is DFQATT, CDR2 SNEGSKA, per germline (reference sequence). V shed 4 bases, J shed 11 bases, and the junction held 2 bases outside the gene matches. CDR3 sequence reads: CSANRGTPLHF. The CDR3 DNA follows: TGCAGTGCTAACAGGGGAACACCCCTCCACTTT.

This clone was seen a few times. The chain uses TRBV7-8 and TRBJ1-5; D is possibly TRBD1 (5 bases). V was clipped by 8 bases and J by 0 bases, with 14 bases between them. Germline CDR1 is SGHVS and CDR2 is FQNEAQ. This CDR3 has 15 residues. CDR3 residues: CASRIGGDSNQPQHF. The CDR3 nucleotides read TGTGCCAGCCGCATTGGAGGGGATAGCAATCAGCCCCAGCATTTT.

The chain uses TRBV7-9 and TRBJ1-2; D uncertain. CDR3 length: 13 amino acids. Looked up from germline, CDR1 is SEHNR and CDR2 is FQNEAQ (reference sequence). V lost 1 base and J 8 bases, leaving 11 bases between the germline ends. In DNA, the CDR3 is TGTGCCAGCAGCTTAGGTGGCGGCGACGGCTACACCTTC. This codes for CASSLGGGDGYTF.

The chain employs TRBV24-1 and TRBJ1-1; tentative D call: TRBD1 (5 bases). This CDR3 has 13 amino acids. Trimming pared 7 bases from V and 7 bases from J, leaving 15 bases between. Germline CDR1 and CDR2: KGHDR and SFDVKD. The CDR3 DNA is TGTGCCACCAGGGTTCGGGGGACGGGTGAAGCTTTCTTT. Its translation: CATRVRGTGEAFF.

This rearrangement joins TRBV7-9 to TRBJ1-6, with D possibly being TRBD1 (6 bases). Germline lookup yields CDR1 SEHNR and CDR2 FQNEAQ (reference sequence). The CDR3 sequence is 17 residues long. Trimming removed 4 bases at V and 15 bases at J, with 28 bases between. This CDR3 reads CASSSNGVSGVTLNLHF. The CDR3 nucleotides are TGTGCCAGCAGCTCAAATGGGGTCTCAGGGGTCACTTTGAACCTCCACTTT.

This chain connects TRBV5-6 to TRBJ1-6; the D is unclear. The CDR3 spans 12 residues. Between the trimmed V and J ends, which lost 5 bases and 6 bases, there was a span of 6 bases. Germline values: CDR1 SGHDT, CDR2 YYEEEE. The CDR3 spells CASSQLNSPLHF. The DNA of the CDR3 is TGTGCCAGCAGTCAACTTAATTCACCCCTCCACTTT.

The chain uses TRBV13 and TRBJ2-3, with D perhaps matching TRBD1 (6 bases). V was cut by 3 bases and J by 5 bases, with 18 bases left in between. The length of the CDR3 is 16 residues. Germline assignment: CDR1 PRHDT and CDR2 FYEKMQ (reference sequence). CDR3 nucleotide sequence: TGTGCCAGCAGCTTCCAGGGGAAGGCCTTTCTAGATACGCAGTATTTT. Translation gives CASSFQGKAFLDTQYF.

The chain carries TRBV4-2 and TRBJ1-5; possible D gene TRBD1, 5 bases. The CDR3 has 15 residues. Trimming cost V 0 bases and J 7 bases, with 13 bases left between them. Germline CDR1 reads LGHNA; CDR2 reads YNFKEQ. The CDR3 coding sequence is TGTGCCAGCAGCCAAGACTTTGGGGGGAGGCAGCCCCAGCATTTT. It translates to CASSQDFGGRQPQHF.

The sample holds a few counts of this clone. The chain employs TRBV27 and TRBJ1-2, with 8 positions matching TRBD1. Trimming cost V 7 bases and J 2 bases; bases outside gene matches: 3. The CDR3 totals 13 residues. Per germline, CDR1 MNHEY and CDR2 SMNVEV (reference sequence). CDR3 sequence reads: CASTRDRNYGYTF. As DNA, the CDR3 is TGTGCCAGCACCAGGGACAGGAACTATGGCTACACCTTC.

This chain links TRBV9 with TRBJ2-1; TRBD2 matches 9 bases. The CDR3 runs 17 residues. In germline, CDR1 is SGDLS, CDR2 YYNGEE. The V segment lost 3 bases and the J segment 9 bases; nucleotides outside the gene matches: 16. Here the CDR3 DNA reads TGTGCCAGCAGCGCTACTAGCGGGCGCGATGTATTGGGTGAGCAGTTCTTC. Its protein product is CASSATSGRDVLGEQFF.

The chain couples TRBV2 to TRBJ2-1; 11 bases fit TRBD2. Germline values: CDR1 SNHLY, CDR2 FYNNEI. J lost 6 bases, V lost 5 bases, and 6 bases had no gene match. The CDR3 contains 15 residues. CDR3 residues: CASSIAGGRGNEQFF. The CDR3 region has the DNA TGTGCCAGCAGTATAGCGGGAGGGCGTGGCAATGAGCAGTTCTTC.

This chain joins TRBV18 and TRBJ1-1, with TRBD1 identical over 8 bases. The CDR3 runs 16 residues. Trimming removed 2 bases from V and 8 bases from J; junction bases left unmatched: 13. The V gene's germline CDR1 is KGHSH and CDR2 LQKENI. In DNA form, the CDR3 reads TGTGCCAGCTCACCAGATTTTCCCCGACAGGGGACCGAAGCTTTCTTT. Translation gives CASSPDFPRQGTEAFF.

The chain has TRBV19 and TRBJ2-5, with 7 bases lining up with TRBD2. The CDR3 is 13 residues long. With V trimmed by 6 bases and J by 3 bases, 4 bases remained unmatched. Per germline, CDR1 LNHDA and CDR2 SQIVND (reference sequence). CDR3 nucleotide sequence: TGTGCCAGTAGAACTCGGGGGGAAGAGACCCAGTACTTC. Residues: CASRTRGEETQYF.